The 5 T cell receptor beta chains below were found in one sample sequenced in a study of identical twins. TCRdb re-called the 5' RACE reads through MiXCR, storing one row per CDR3 protein. The table has around 240,000 distinct CDR3 sequences, about 7% seen once. This same sample was also part of a study on yellow fever vaccine responses in identical twins.

Sequencing was carried out using memory (CD45RO+) T cells sorted from blood. The receptors stem from a woman between 18 and 29 years old in good health.

This clonotype was counted at least ten times. This chain joins TRBV4-1 and TRBJ1-5; a possible D gene is TRBD1 (5 bases). Between the trimmed V and J ends, which lost 0 bases and 0 bases, there was a span of 15 bases. The CDR3 runs 18 residues. Germline V lookup: CDR1 MGHRA, CDR2 YSYEKL. The CDR3 bases are TGCGCCAGCAGCCAAGAAGGGCAGGGAGTCGATAGCAATCAGCCCCAGCATTTT. As protein: CASSQEGQGVDSNQPQHF.

This clonotype has just a few counts. The chain recombines TRBV10-2 with TRBJ2-3; TRBD2 agrees at 13 bases. Germline values: CDR1 WSHSY, CDR2 SAAADI. The ends lost 10 bases at V and 2 bases at J; junction bases unmatched: 6. The CDR3 is made up of 15 amino acids. The CDR3 bases are TGCGCCACCCGGACTAGCGGGGGCCTCACAGATACGCAGTATTTT. Translating gives CATRTSGGLTDTQYF.

In its sample, this clonotype was seen a few times. The chain recombines TRBV20-1 with TRBJ1-2; D is undetermined. Germline-derived CDR1 and CDR2 are DFQATT and SNEGSKA (reference sequence). V was shortened by 2 bases and J by 3 bases, with 16 bases between the two germline ends. The CDR3 extends over 15 amino acids. The CDR3 DNA reads as TGCAGTGCTAGAATGCAAGGGAGGCGCGACTATGGCTACACCTTC. As protein: CSARMQGRRDYGYTF.

The genes are TRBV12-3 or TRBV12-4 and TRBJ1-1; the D gene is possibly TRBD1 (5 bases). The CDR3 totals 13 residues. Trimming took off 7 bases at V and 12 bases at J, with 21 bases between the two ends. CDR3 sequence (DNA): TGTGCCAGCACCCCCACCGGGACGCCAGATCCTTTCTTT. Its translation: CASTPTGTPDPFF.

About this clonotype: Sequence at one end of the junction differs from germline and may be a read error. This rearrangement joins TRBV3-1 to TRBJ2-3; 7 bases are a match to TRBD1. Per germline, CDR1 LGHDT and CDR2 YNNKEL (reference sequence). The CDR3 sequence is 15 residues long. The CDR3 nucleotides read TGTGACAGCAGCCAAAGCAGGGGGTCATCAGATACGCAGTATTTT. Protein sequence: CDSSQSRGSSDTQYF.